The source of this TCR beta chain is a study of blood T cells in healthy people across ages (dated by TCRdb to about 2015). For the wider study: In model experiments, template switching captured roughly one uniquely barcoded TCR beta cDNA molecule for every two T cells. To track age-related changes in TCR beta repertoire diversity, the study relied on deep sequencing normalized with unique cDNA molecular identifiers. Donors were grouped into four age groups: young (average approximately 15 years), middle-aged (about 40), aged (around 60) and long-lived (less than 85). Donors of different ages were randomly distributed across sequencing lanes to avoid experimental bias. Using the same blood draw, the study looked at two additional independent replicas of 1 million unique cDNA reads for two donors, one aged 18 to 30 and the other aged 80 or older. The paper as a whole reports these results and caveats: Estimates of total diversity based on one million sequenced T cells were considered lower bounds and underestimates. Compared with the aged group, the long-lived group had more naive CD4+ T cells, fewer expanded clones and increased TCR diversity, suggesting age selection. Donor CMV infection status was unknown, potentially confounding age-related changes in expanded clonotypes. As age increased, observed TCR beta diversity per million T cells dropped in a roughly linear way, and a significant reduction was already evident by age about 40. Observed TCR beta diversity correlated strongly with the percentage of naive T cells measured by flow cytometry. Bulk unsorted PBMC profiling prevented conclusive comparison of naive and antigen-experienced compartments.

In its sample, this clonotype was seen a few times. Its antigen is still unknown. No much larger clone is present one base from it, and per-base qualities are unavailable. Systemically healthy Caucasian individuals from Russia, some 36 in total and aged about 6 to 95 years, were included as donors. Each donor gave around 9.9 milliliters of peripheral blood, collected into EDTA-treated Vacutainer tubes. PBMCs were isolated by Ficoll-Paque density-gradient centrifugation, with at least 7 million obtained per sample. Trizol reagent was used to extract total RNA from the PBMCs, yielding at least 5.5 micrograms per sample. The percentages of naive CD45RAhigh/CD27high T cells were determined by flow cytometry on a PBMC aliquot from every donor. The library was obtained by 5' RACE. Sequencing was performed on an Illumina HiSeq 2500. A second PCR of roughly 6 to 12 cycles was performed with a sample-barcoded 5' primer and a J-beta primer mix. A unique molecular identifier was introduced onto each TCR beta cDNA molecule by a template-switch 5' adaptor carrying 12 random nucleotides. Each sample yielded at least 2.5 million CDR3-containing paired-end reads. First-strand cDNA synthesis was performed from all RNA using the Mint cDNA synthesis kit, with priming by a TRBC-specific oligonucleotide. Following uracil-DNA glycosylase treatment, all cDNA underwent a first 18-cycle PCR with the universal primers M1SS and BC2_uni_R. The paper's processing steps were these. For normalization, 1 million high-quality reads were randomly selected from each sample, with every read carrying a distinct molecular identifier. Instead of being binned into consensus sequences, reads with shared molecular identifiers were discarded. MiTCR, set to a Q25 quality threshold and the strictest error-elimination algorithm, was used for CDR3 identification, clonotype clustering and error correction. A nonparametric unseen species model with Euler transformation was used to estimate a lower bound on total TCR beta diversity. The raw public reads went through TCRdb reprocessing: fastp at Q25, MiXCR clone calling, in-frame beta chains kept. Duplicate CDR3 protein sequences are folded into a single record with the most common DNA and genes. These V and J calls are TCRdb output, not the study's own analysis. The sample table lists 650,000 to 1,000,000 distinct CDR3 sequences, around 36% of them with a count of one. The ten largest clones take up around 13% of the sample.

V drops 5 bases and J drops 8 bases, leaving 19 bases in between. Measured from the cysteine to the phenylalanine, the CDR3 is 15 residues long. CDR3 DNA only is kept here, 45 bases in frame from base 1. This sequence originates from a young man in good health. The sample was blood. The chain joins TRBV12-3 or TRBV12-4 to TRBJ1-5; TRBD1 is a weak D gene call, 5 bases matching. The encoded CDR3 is CASSPGTGPVEPQHF. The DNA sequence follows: TGTGCCAGCAGTCCTGGGACGGGCCCCGTGGAGCCCCAGCATTTT.